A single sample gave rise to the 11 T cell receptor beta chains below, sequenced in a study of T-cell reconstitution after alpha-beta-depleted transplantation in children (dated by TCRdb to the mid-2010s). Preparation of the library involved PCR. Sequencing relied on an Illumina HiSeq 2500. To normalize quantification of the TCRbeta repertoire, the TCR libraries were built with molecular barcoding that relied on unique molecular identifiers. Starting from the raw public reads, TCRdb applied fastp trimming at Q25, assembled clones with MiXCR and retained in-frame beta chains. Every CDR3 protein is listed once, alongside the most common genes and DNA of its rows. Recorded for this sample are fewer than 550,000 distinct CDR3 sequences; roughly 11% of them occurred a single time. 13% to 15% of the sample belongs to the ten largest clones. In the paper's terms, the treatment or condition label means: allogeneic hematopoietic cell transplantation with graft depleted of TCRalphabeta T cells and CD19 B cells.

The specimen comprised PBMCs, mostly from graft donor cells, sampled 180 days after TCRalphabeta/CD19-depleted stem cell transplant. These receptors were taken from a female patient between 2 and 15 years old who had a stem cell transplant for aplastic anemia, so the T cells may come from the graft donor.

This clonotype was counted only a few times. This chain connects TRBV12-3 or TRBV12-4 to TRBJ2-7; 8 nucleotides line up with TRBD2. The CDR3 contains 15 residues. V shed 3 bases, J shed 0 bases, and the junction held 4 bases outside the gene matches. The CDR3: CASSFPGGASYEQYF. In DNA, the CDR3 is TGTGCCAGCAGTTTCCCCGGGGGGGCCTCCTACGAGCAGTACTTC.

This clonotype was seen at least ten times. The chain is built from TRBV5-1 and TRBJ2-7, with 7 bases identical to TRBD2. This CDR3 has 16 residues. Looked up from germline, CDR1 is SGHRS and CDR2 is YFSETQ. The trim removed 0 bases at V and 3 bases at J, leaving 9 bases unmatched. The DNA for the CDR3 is TGCGCCAGCAGCTTGGGCGGCGGGAGCGCTGGCTACGAGCAGTACTTC. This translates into CASSLGGGSAGYEQYF.

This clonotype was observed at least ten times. CDR3 nucleotides: TGCGCCAGCAGCCAAGACTGGGCTTCAGTCGTAGAGACTGAAGCTTTCTTT. This encodes CASSQDWASVVETEAFF. The chain links TRBV4-1 to TRBJ1-1; D is undetermined. The CDR3 has 17 amino acids. Deletions cut 0 bases from V and 5 bases from J, with 19 bases between. Germline-derived CDR1 and CDR2 are MGHRA and YSYEKL.

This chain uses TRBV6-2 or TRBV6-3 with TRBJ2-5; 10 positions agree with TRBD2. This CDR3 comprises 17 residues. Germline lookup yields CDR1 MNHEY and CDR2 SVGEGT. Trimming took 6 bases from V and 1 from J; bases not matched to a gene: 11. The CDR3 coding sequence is TGTGCCAGCAGGGGGTCTAGCGGGAGATCGGGCCAAGAGACCCAGTACTTC. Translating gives CASRGSSGRSGQETQYF.

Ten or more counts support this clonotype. CDR3 amino acids: CASSPLGPNYGYTF. The CDR3 DNA reads TGTGCCAGCAGCCCTCTTGGCCCCAACTATGGCTACACCTTC. The rearrangement links TRBV28 to TRBJ1-2; no firm D call. Trimming stripped 6 bases from V and 2 bases from J, with 13 bases between. This CDR3 comprises 14 residues. In germline, CDR1 is MDHEN, CDR2 SYDVKM.

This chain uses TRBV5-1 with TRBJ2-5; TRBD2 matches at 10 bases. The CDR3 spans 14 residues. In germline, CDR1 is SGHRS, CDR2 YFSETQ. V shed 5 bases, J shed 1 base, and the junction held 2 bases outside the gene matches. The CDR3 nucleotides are TGCGCCAGCAGGTCTAGCGGGAGCCAAGAGACCCAGTACTTC. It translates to CASRSSGSQETQYF.

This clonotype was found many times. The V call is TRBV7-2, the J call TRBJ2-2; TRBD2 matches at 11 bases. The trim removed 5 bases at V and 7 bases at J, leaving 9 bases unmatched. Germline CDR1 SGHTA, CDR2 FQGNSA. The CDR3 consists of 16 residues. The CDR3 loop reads CASSNTRGLAVGELFF. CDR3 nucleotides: TGTGCCAGCAGCAATACCCGGGGACTAGCGGTCGGGGAGCTGTTTTTT.

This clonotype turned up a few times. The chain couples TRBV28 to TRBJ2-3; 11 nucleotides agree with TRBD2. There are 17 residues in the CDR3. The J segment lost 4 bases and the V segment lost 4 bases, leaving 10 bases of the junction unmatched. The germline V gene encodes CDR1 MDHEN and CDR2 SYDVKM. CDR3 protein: CASSSIPTSGISDTQYF. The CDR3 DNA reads TGTGCCAGCAGTTCCATCCCGACTAGCGGGATATCAGATACGCAGTATTTT. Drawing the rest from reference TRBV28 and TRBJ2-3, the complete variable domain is DVKVTQSSRYLVKRTGEKVFLECVQDMDHENMFWYRQDPGLGLRLIYFSYDVKMKEKGDIPEGYSVSREKKERFSLILESASTNQTSMYLCASSSIPTSGISDTQYFGPGTRLTVL.

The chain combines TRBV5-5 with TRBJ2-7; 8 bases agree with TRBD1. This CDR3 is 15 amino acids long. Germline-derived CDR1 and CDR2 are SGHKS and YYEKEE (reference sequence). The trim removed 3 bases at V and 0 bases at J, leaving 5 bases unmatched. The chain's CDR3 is CASSSGQGPSYEQYF. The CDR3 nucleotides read TGTGCCAGCAGCTCCGGACAGGGACCCTCCTACGAGCAGTACTTC. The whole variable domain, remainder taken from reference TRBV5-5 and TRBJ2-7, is DAGVTQSPTHLIKTRGQQVTLRCSPISGHKSVSWYQQVLGQGPQFIFQYYEKEERGRGNFPDRFSARQFPNYSSELNVNALLLGDSALYLCASSSGQGPSYEQYFGPGTRLTVT.

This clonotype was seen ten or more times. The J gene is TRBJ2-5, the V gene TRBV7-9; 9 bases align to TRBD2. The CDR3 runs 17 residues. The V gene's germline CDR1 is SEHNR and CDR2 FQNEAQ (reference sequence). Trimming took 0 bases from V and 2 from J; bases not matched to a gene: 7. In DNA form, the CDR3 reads TGTGCCAGCAGCTTAGCGAAAAGACTAGCGGTACAAGAGACCCAGTACTTC. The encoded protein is CASSLAKRLAVQETQYF.

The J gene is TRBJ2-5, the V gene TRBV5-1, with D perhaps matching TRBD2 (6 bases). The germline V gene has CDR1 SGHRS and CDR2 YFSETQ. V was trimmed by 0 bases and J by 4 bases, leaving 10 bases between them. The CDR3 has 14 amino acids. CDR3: CASSLGRRGETQYF. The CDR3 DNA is TGCGCCAGCAGCTTGGGACGGAGGGGAGAGACCCAGTACTTC.